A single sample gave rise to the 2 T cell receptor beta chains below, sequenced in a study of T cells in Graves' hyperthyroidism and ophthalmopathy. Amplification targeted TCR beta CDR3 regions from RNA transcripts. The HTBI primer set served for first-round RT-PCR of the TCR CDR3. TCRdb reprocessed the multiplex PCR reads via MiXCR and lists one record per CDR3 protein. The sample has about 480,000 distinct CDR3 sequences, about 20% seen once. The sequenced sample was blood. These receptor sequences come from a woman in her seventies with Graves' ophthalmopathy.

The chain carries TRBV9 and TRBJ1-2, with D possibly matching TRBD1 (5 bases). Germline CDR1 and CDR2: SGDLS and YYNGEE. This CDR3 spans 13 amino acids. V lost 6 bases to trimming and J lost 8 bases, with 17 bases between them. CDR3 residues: CASTPTGERGYTF. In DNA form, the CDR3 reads TGTGCCAGCACTCCCACAGGTGAAAGGGGCTACACCTTC. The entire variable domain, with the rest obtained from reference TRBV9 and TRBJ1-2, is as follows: DSGVTQTPKHLITATGQRVTLRCSPRSGDLSVYWYQQSLDQGLQFLIQYYNGEERAKGNILERFSAQQFPDLHSELNLSSLELGDSALYFCASTPTGERGYTFGSGTRLTVV.

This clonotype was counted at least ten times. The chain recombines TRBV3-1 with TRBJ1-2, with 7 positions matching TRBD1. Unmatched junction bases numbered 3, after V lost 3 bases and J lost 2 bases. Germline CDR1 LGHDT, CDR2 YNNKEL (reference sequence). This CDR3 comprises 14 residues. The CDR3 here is CASSHQDRNYGYTF. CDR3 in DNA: TGTGCCAGCAGCCATCAGGACAGGAACTATGGCTACACCTTC.